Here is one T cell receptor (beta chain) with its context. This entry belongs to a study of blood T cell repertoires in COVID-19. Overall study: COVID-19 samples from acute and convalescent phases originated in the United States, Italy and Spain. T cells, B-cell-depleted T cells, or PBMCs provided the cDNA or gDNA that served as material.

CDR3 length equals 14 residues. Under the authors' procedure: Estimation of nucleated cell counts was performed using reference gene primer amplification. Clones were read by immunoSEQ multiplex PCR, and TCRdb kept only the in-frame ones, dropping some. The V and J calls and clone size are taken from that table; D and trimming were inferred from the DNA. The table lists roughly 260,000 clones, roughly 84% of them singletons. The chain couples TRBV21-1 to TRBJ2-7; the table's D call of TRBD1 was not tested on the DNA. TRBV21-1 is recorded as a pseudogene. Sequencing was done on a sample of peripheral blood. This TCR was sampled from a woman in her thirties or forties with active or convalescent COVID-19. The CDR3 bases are TGTGCCAGCGTTCAGGGGGCTAGCTCCTACGAGCAGTACGTC. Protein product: CASVQGASSYEQYV.